A single sample is the source of the 10 T cell receptor beta chains below, sequenced in a study of blood T cell repertoires in COVID-19. Profiling relied on immunoSEQ multiplex PCR, and the TCRdb table lists in-frame clones only, not all of them. Among about 280,000 clones listed, roughly 89% were seen once. What was sequenced was PBMCs or T cells enriched from blood (not recorded which). The origin of the receptors is a woman under 30 with acute COVID-19.

As DNA, the CDR3 is TGTGCCAGCTCACTGACTAGGTTAGCGGGAGGGAGCGACAATGAGCAGTTCTTC. This sequence encodes CASSLTRLAGGSDNEQFF. The rearrangement links TRBV18 to TRBJ2-1, with 11 positions matching TRBD2. The CDR3 is 18 amino acids. Germline values: CDR1 KGHSH, CDR2 LQKENI. V trimming: 4 bases; J trimming: 5 bases; junction bases outside the gene matches: 13.

The CDR3 DNA is TGTGCCAGCAGTCCGGGACAGGGCTATGGCTACACCTTC. Translating it yields CASSPGQGYGYTF. This chain links TRBV12-3 or TRBV12-4 with TRBJ1-2; 9 bases line up with TRBD1. The CDR3 is made up of 13 amino acids. The ends lost 5 bases at V and 4 bases at J; junction bases unmatched: 2.

This clone was found once. The genes are TRBV29-1 and TRBJ2-1; D might be TRBD2 (5 bases). V was cut by 3 bases and J by 10 bases, with 16 bases left in between. The CDR3 contains 13 residues. Germline-derived CDR1 and CDR2 are SQVTM and ANQGSEA. CDR3 nucleotide sequence: TGCAGCGTTGATCTTTCGCGGGCTGGGGAGCAGTTCTTC. Protein product: CSVDLSRAGEQFF.

The chain has TRBV6-5 and TRBJ2-7, with 7 nucleotides matching TRBD1. CDR1 MNHEY and CDR2 SVGAGI come from the germline V gene. V dropped 8 bases and J dropped 3; count of bases not matched to a gene: 4. The CDR3 runs to 12 residues. CDR3 sequence: CASQNRGYEQYF. CDR3 coding DNA: TGTGCCAGCCAAAACAGGGGCTACGAGCAGTACTTC.

The rearrangement uses TRBV7-8 and TRBJ2-7, with TRBD2 matching over 7 bases. V gave up 1 base and J gave up 4 bases; unmatched junction bases: 4. Germline V CDR1 and CDR2: SGHVS, FQNEAQ. This CDR3 is built from 14 residues. The CDR3 protein is CASSLEASGYEQYF. The CDR3 DNA sequence: TGTGCCAGCAGCTTAGAAGCTAGCGGATACGAGCAGTACTTC.

The chain couples TRBV7-2 to TRBJ1-1, with 9 nucleotides matching TRBD1. The CDR3 sequence is 18 residues long. From germline, CDR1 is SGHTA and CDR2 FQGNSA. V was clipped by 5 bases and J by 0 bases; unmatched bases: 13. As DNA, the CDR3 is TGTGCCAGCAGCGCCCGGGGGGGGACAGGGTCTGTGAACACTGAAGCTTTCTTT. Translation: CASSARGGTGSVNTEAFF.

The genes are TRBV7-9 and TRBJ2-1, with 9 bases aligning to TRBD2. CDR3 length: 14 residues. Germline V lookup: CDR1 SEHNR, CDR2 FQNEAQ (reference sequence). V was clipped by 2 bases and J by 8 bases; unmatched bases: 4. DNA for the CDR3: TGTGCCAGCAGCTTAACACTAGCGGGTGATGAGCAGTTCTTC. Translation gives CASSLTLAGDEQFF.

Worth noting for this clone: At the DNA level, this CDR3 is encoded by other sequences in the same sample as well. The chain is built from TRBV7-2 and TRBJ1-3, with D maybe TRBD1 (5 bases). With 5 bases removed from V and 0 bases from J, the gap between germline ends came to 11 bases. The V gene's germline CDR1 is SGHTA and CDR2 FQGNSA. The CDR3 totals 15 residues. The chain's CDR3 is CASSLGGFSGNTIYF. DNA of the CDR3: TGTGCCAGCAGCCTCGGGGGGTTCTCTGGAAACACCATATATTTT.

J is TRBJ2-7 and V is TRBV27, with TRBD2 as a possible D gene (7 bases). The V end lost 6 bases, the J end lost 2 bases, and 20 bases lay between the germline ends. Germline CDR1 is MNHEY and CDR2 is SMNVEV (reference sequence). The CDR3 extends over 16 amino acids. CDR3 in amino acids: CASRSGRGGPTYEQYF. Here the CDR3 DNA reads TGTGCCAGCAGATCGGGTAGGGGGGGACCTACCTACGAGCAGTACTTC.

This chain joins TRBV5-1 and TRBJ2-1; 9 positions agree with TRBD2. The V segment lost 3 bases and the J segment 5 bases; nucleotides outside the gene matches: 6. This CDR3 is 15 amino acids long. Germline CDR1 SGHRS, CDR2 YFSETQ. CDR3 sequence reads: CASSSSGNPHNEQFF. The CDR3 DNA follows: TGCGCCAGCAGCTCTAGCGGGAATCCTCACAATGAGCAGTTCTTC.